Listed below are T cell receptor beta chains from one sample, sequenced in a study of blood T cell repertoires in COVID-19. Sequenced by immunoSEQ multiplex PCR; TCRdb stores in-frame clones only, minus some. The table lists a few hundred thousand clones, 88% of them singletons, with approximately 8.5% in the top ten. The source material was peripheral blood. The receptors here all came from a man aged 18 to 35 with active or convalescent COVID-19. The CDR3 runs from the conserved cysteine through the conserved F or W. A D gene is named only where the DNA matches it firmly. Where a row states a size, it is once, few, many or the class of an expanded clone; other rows omit it.

D gene	clone size	V gene	J gene	CDR3 DNA	CDR3 protein
-	-	TRBV6-1	TRBJ1-5	TGTGCCAGCAGTGGCACCGGGACACATAGCAATCAGCCCCAGCATTTT	CASSGTGTHSNQPQHF
-	-	TRBV6-2/TRBV6-3	TRBJ2-3	TGTGCCAGCAGTTACTCGGGCCCAGATACGCAGTATTTT	CASSYSGPDTQYF
TRBD2	once	TRBV6-6	TRBJ2-5	TGTGCCAGCAGTGGGACTAGCGGGGGGGACGAGACCCAGTACTTC	CASSGTSGGDETQYF
TRBD1	once	TRBV5-4	TRBJ1-5	TGTGCCAGCAGCTCTGGGACAGGGAACAATCAGCCCCAGCATTTT	CASSSGTGNNQPQHF
-	-	TRBV10-1	TRBJ1-2	TGCGCCAGCAGTGAGTCGAGGCAGGGCCTTGGGTATGGCTACACCTTC	CASSESRQGLGYGYTF
TRBD1	-	TRBV5-6	TRBJ1-2	TGTGCCAGCAGCTTGGTGGGACAGAACTATGGCTACACCTTC	CASSLVGQNYGYTF
TRBD1	-	TRBV19	TRBJ1-1	TGTGCCAGTAGCCCCCCCCCGGGACAGATGAACACTGAAGCTTTCTTT	CASSPPPGQMNTEAFF
TRBD1	-	TRBV18	TRBJ1-4	TGTGCCAGCTCACCTCTCGGGACAGGAAATGAAAAACTGTTTTTT	CASSPLGTGNEKLFF
-	-	TRBV2	TRBJ2-4	TGTGCCAGCCGTGTTCATACGGCGGGAGCCAAAAACATTCAGTACTTC	CASRVHTAGAKNIQYF
TRBD2	once	TRBV5-1	TRBJ2-1	TGCGCCAGCAGCTCTGGACTAGCGGGGGGGAGTAACAATGAGCAGTTCTTC	CASSSGLAGGSNNEQFF
-	-	TRBV7-8	TRBJ1-2	TGTGCCAGCAGGGGGGCGGGCAGGGTACCGGGCTACACCTTC	CASRGAGRVPGYTF
-	-	TRBV19	TRBJ2-7	TGTGCCAGTAGTATAGGGAGAGGATCGCGCTACGAGCAGTACTTC	CASSIGRGSRYEQYF
TRBD1	-	TRBV18	TRBJ1-1	TGTGCCAGCTCACCACCGGCCCGGGACAGGGGGGCCTCCTTTCCCATGAACACTGAAGCTTTCTTT	CASSPPARDRGASFPMNTEAFF
-	once	TRBV7-2	TRBJ1-5	TGTGCCAGCAGCCGGACAGCCTCTTACAATCAGCCCCAGCATTTT	CASSRTASYNQPQHF
TRBD2	-	TRBV19	TRBJ2-1	TGTGCCAGTAGTAGGGGACTAGCGGGGGGGTCCTACAATGAGCAGTTCTTC	CASSRGLAGGSYNEQFF
-	-	TRBV9	TRBJ1-2	TGTGCCAGCAGCGTAGGGGTAGGCGGGGGAGATGGCTACACCTTC	CASSVGVGGGDGYTF
TRBD2	once	TRBV2	TRBJ2-7	TGTGCCAGCAGTGCTCCTAGCGGGGTCGAGCAGTACTTC	CASSAPSGVEQYF
-	-	TRBV6-2/TRBV6-3	TRBJ2-1	TGTGCCAGCAGCCCCCTCTCCCTATTTGAGCAGTTCTTC	CASSPLSLFEQFF
-	-	TRBV4-3	TRBJ2-4	TGCGCCAGCAGCCAAGCTCTAGCGTTACAAAACATTCAGTACTTC	CASSQALALQNIQYF
-	-	TRBV2	TRBJ1-4	TGTGCCAGCATATTGGTGGCCACAACTAATGAAAAACTGTTTTTT	CASILVATTNEKLFF
-	-	TRBV2	TRBJ2-6	TGTGCCAGCAGCCTCAGAATCTCTGGGGCCAACGTCCTGACTTTC	CASSLRISGANVLTF
TRBD1	-	TRBV11-2	TRBJ2-7	TGTGCCAGCAGCTACGACAGGGTAATCTACGAGCAGTACTTC	CASSYDRVIYEQYF
TRBD2	-	TRBV12-3/TRBV12-4	TRBJ2-7	TGTGCCAGCCGATTTAGCGGGGGGGAGCAGTACTTC	CASRFSGGEQYF
TRBD2	-	TRBV7-3	TRBJ2-1	TGTGCCAGCAGCTTAACTCCCCGAAGGCGGGGGGGCCACAATGAGCAGTTCTTC	CASSLTPRRRGGHNEQFF
-	-	TRBV10-3	TRBJ2-3	TGTGCCATAGCAGGAGGTCCAGATACGCAGTATTTT	CAIAGGPDTQYF
TRBD2	-	TRBV3-1/TRBV3-2	TRBJ2-7	TGTGCCAGCAGCCAAGAGTTAACGGGTAGCGGGCCTTTCCCGGTCGGGGAGCAGTACTTC	CASSQELTGSGPFPVGEQYF
TRBD1	-	TRBV5-6	TRBJ2-7	TGTGCCAGCAGCACTTTACAGGGGGCTATGGTCGAGCAGTACTTC	CASSTLQGAMVEQYF
TRBD1	-	TRBV5-6	TRBJ2-2	TGTGCCAGCAGCTTGGGTTGGACAGGGAACACCGGGGAGCTGTTTTTT	CASSLGWTGNTGELFF
-	-	TRBV10-3	TRBJ2-7	TGTGCCATCAGTTCCTCGGTCGGGATTTCCTACGAGCAGTACTTC	CAISSSVGISYEQYF
-	-	TRBV19	TRBJ1-6	TGTGCCAGTAGTATTGGTCTCGGGTCACCCCTCCACTTT	CASSIGLGSPLHF
TRBD1	-	TRBV15	TRBJ1-1	TGTGCCACCAGCAGAGCTACAGGGGAGGCTTTCTTT	CATSRATGEAFF
TRBD1	-	TRBV14	TRBJ2-7	TGTGCCAGCAGCCAAGAGGAGACAGGGGTATACGAGCAGTACTTC	CASSQEETGVYEQYF
-	few	TRBV15	TRBJ1-5	TGTGCCACCAGCAGAGGGCGCGGGACGAATCAGCCCCAGCATTTT	CATSRGRGTNQPQHF
TRBD2	-	TRBV3-1/TRBV3-2	TRBJ2-5	TGTGCCAGCAGCTTCGAACGGGGGGGCCTAGAGACCCAGTACTTC	CASSFERGGLETQYF
TRBD2	once	TRBV2	TRBJ2-7	TGTGCCAGCAGTGATGACGGGGGGGACTTCTACGAGCAGTACTTC	CASSDDGGDFYEQYF
-	-	TRBV19	TRBJ1-1	TGTGCCAGTAGGGGACGGGGGGCGGCTGAAGCTTTCTTT	CASRGRGAAEAFF
-	once	TRBV7-2	TRBJ1-2	TGTGCCAGCAGGACCCTTGGGGCTGAAGGCTACACCTTC	CASRTLGAEGYTF
-	many	TRBV4-1	TRBJ1-4	TGCGCCAGCGTCGACAGTCTTAATGAAAAACTGTTTTTT	CASVDSLNEKLFF
-	-	TRBV11-2	TRBJ1-4	TGTGCCAGCAGCGCCTTCAGTGAAAAACTGTTTTTT	CASSAFSEKLFF
TRBD1	-	TRBV5-4	TRBJ2-5	TGTGCCAGCAGCTCTAAAAGGACAGGGGCAGGGGAGACCCAGTACTTC	CASSSKRTGAGETQYF
TRBD1	-	TRBV4-1	TRBJ2-1	TGCGCCAGCAGCGGACAGGGCATTGAGCAGTTCTTC	CASSGQGIEQFF
TRBD1	-	TRBV27	TRBJ2-3	TGTGCCAGCAGTCCTTGGACAGGGACAGATACGCAGTATTTT	CASSPWTGTDTQYF
TRBD2	-	TRBV4-2	TRBJ2-1	TGTGCCAGCAGCCAAGCAACCGGGACTAGCGATTACCTGTACAATGAGCAGTTCTTC	CASSQATGTSDYLYNEQFF
-	once	TRBV6-6	TRBJ1-1	TGTGCCAGCAGGCGAGGGTGGGGGCTTAGTACTACATCAACAACGGATACTGAAGCTTTCTTT	CASRRGWGLSTTSTTDTEAFF